This TCR beta chain was documented in a study of blood T cell repertoires in COVID-19. The CDR3 runs to 16 residues. Germline lookup yields CDR1 MNHEY and CDR2 SVGAGI. Trimming removed 4 bases from V and 0 bases from J; junction bases left unmatched: 6. Profiled with immunoSEQ multiplex PCR; TCRdb holds only in-frame clones, not every one. The data contain under 300,000 clones, 84% of them seen just once; the ten biggest clones take up about 3.4%. This chain joins TRBV6-5 and TRBJ1-3, with 7 bases aligning to TRBD1. Material for sequencing was PBMCs or T cells enriched from blood (not recorded which). The receptor was isolated from a man aged 45-60 years who had recovered from COVID-19. CDR3 in DNA: TGTGCCAGCAGTTTGACAGGGCAGGACTCTGGAAACACCATATATTTT. Its protein product is CASSLTGQDSGNTIYF.